Listed below are T cell receptor beta chains from one sample, sequenced in a study of blood T cell repertoires in COVID-19. Here immunoSEQ multiplex PCR was the method, and the copy in TCRdb shows in-frame clones only, minus some. The sample shows about 180,000 clones, roughly 86% of them seen only once. Source material: peripheral blood. All receptors derive from a man aged 60 to 75 with COVID-19, enrolled during active disease. The CDR3 runs from the conserved cysteine through the conserved F or W. The D gene is left open where the match is weak. Size values are once, few and many counts, or a class for expanded clones, and some rows have none.

D	V	J	size	DNA	CDR3
NA	TRBV6-1	TRBJ1-1	NA	TGTGCCAGCAGTGATCGGCAGGGGACTGAAGCTTTCTTT	CASSDRQGTEAFF
TRBD1	TRBV5-8	TRBJ2-1	NA	TGTGCCACAAGACAGGGGCAGGTTTCGGGGTACAATGAGCAGTTCTTC	CATRQGQVSGYNEQFF
NA	TRBV30	TRBJ1-2	few	TGTGCCTGGATGACGGGGAACTATGGCTACACCTTC	CAWMTGNYGYTF
NA	TRBV16	TRBJ2-1	NA	TGTGCCAGCAGCCAATCAGCGGTAAATGAGCAGTTCTTC	CASSQSAVNEQFF
NA	TRBV25-1	TRBJ1-4	NA	TGTGCCAGCAGTGCTTCTCGAGATGCAACTAATGAAAAACTGTTTTTT	CASSASRDATNEKLFF
NA	TRBV3-1/TRBV3-2	TRBJ2-3	NA	TGTGCCAGCAGCCAAGGCGGGACTGGGGCGGATACGCAGTATTTT	CASSQGGTGADTQYF
TRBD2	TRBV10-2	TRBJ2-7	NA	TGCGCCAGCCAAAGGTCTACGGGAGGGACCTACGAGCAGTACTTC	CASQRSTGGTYEQYF
TRBD2	TRBV5-1	TRBJ2-3	NA	TGCGCCAGCAGCTTGTTGAGGGGAGGGGGCACAGATACGCAGTATTTT	CASSLLRGGGTDTQYF
TRBD1	TRBV27	TRBJ2-2	NA	TGTGCCAGCAGTTCCCAGGTCAGGGGGCCCGGGGAGCTGTTTTTT	CASSSQVRGPGELFF
TRBD1	TRBV6-5	TRBJ2-3	NA	TGTGCCAGCAGCCAGCCGGGACAGGGGGCAGATACGCAGTATTTT	CASSQPGQGADTQYF
NA	TRBV15	TRBJ1-6	NA	TGTGCCACCAGCAGAGACAGGAATTCACCCCTCCACTTT	CATSRDRNSPLHF
NA	TRBV4-3	TRBJ1-1	NA	TGCGCCAGCAGCCAAGTCAGGAACACTGAAGCTTTCTTT	CASSQVRNTEAFF
TRBD1	TRBV7-9	TRBJ2-5	NA	TGTGCCAGCAGACCCGACAGGGGGGAGACCCAGTACTTC	CASRPDRGETQYF
NA	TRBV6-5	TRBJ1-5	NA	TGTGCCAGCAGGGGGGGACTCCTTGGGAATCAGCCCCAGCATTTT	CASRGGLLGNQPQHF
NA	TRBV4-3	TRBJ2-1	NA	TGCGCCAGCAGTTCCGGGACTCAGGAGTGGCAGTTCTTC	CASSSGTQEWQFF
NA	TRBV11-2	TRBJ2-5	NA	TGTGCCAGCAGCGGCCCCGGGGAGACCCAGTACTTC	CASSGPGETQYF
TRBD1	TRBV27	TRBJ1-2	NA	TGTGCCAGCAGATCGGTGGACAGGGCGTATGGCTACACCTTC	CASRSVDRAYGYTF
NA	TRBV7-3	TRBJ2-5	once	TGTGCCAGCAGCCCACTCGGTTTGGGTAGCGCGACCCAGTACTTC	CASSPLGLGSATQYF
NA	TRBV7-2	TRBJ1-1	few	TGTGCCAGCATCCTGGGTCCTAGCACTGAAGCTTTCTTT	CASILGPSTEAFF
NA	TRBV9	TRBJ1-2	NA	TGTGCCAGCAGCGTAGGGCAGGGTCCCTATGGCTACACCTTC	CASSVGQGPYGYTF
TRBD1	TRBV27	TRBJ1-6	NA	TGTGCCAGCAGTTGGGACAGGGGCGATAATTCACCCCTCCACTTT	CASSWDRGDNSPLHF
NA	TRBV9	TRBJ2-7	NA	TGTGCCAGCAGCGAGGGGGGGTCCGACTACCGGGAGCAGTACTTC	CASSEGGSDYREQYF
TRBD2	TRBV7-2	TRBJ2-2	NA	TGTGCCAGCAGCTTTGCTAGCGGGAGGGCTGGCGACGGGGAGCTGTTTTTT	CASSFASGRAGDGELFF
TRBD1	TRBV5-5	TRBJ2-2	NA	TGTGCCAGCAGCTCCGGGACAGCCAACACCGGGGAGCTGTTTTTT	CASSSGTANTGELFF
TRBD2	TRBV5-1	TRBJ2-7	NA	TGCGCCAGCAGTATAAGGGAGGGGTCCTACGAGCAGTACTTC	CASSIREGSYEQYF
TRBD2	TRBV14	TRBJ2-7	NA	TGTGCCAGCAGCCAAGATCGGCTAGCGGGGCTATCCTACGAGCAGTACTTC	CASSQDRLAGLSYEQYF
NA	TRBV11-3	TRBJ1-2	NA	TGTGCCAGCAGCCAGCTCAGGGTTGGCTACACCTTC	CASSQLRVGYTF